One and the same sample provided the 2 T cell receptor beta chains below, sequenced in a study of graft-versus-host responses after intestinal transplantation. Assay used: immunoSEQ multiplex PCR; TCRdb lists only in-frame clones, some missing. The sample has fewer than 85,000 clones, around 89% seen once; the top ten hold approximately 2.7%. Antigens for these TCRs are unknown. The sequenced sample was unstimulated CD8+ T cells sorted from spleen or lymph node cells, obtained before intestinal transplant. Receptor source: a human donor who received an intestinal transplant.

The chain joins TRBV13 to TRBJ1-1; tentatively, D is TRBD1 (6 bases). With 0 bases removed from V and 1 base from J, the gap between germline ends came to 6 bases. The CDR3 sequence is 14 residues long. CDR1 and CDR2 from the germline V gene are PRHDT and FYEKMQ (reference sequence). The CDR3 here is CASSLGQGNTEAFF. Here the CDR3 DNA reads TGTGCCAGCAGCTTAGGACAGGGGAACACTGAAGCTTTCTTT.

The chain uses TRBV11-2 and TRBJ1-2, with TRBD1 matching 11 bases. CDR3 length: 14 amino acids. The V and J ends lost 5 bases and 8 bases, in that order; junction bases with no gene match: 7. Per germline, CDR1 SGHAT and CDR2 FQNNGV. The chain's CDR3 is CASSTRDRGMGYTF. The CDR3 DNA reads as TGTGCCAGCAGCACCAGGGACAGGGGGATGGGCTACACCTTC.